Listed below are T cell receptor beta chains from one sample, sequenced in a study of T cells after somatic rescue of genetic block. TCRdb keeps only in-frame clones here, not all; method: immunoSEQ multiplex PCR. The sample yields around 50,000 clones, around 96% seen once. What was sequenced was peripheral blood mononuclear cells (PBMCs). Receptor source: a child under two years old. Both conserved end residues are part of each CDR3. A D gene is named only where the DNA matches it firmly. The size of a clone is reported for some rows only, either as once, few or many, or as a class for expanded clones.

v_call	j_call	d_call	clone_size	cdr3_nt	cdr3_aa
TRBV6-6	TRBJ2-2	-	-	TGTGCCAGCAGTTACGTGGAGAGCGCCGGGGAGCTGTTTTTT	CASSYVESAGELFF
TRBV7-2	TRBJ1-5	TRBD1	-	TGTGCCAGCAGCGACAGGGATAGCAATCAGCCCCAGCATTTT	CASSDRDSNQPQHF
TRBV4-1	TRBJ2-7	TRBD2	-	TGCGCCAGCAGTGTCGGACTAGCGGGTAGCTCCTACGAGCAGTACTTC	CASSVGLAGSSYEQYF
TRBV18	TRBJ2-7	TRBD2	-	TGTGCCAGCTCCTCTAGCGGGAGCTCCTACGAGCAGTACTTC	CASSSSGSSYEQYF
TRBV6-5	TRBJ2-2	-	-	TGTGCCAGCAGTTACAGGGCCGGGGAGCTGTTTTTT	CASSYRAGELFF
TRBV10-3	TRBJ2-1	TRBD2	-	TGTGCCATCAGCGGGAGGGCCTACAATGAGCAGTTCTTC	CAISGRAYNEQFF
TRBV28	TRBJ2-5	-	-	TGTGCCAGCAGTGAAGTGGCACTCCAAGAGACCCAGTACTTC	CASSEVALQETQYF
TRBV10-3	TRBJ2-5	TRBD1	-	TGTGCCATCAGTGAGCCCCGGGACAGGGGGCTGCAAGAGACCCAGTACTTC	CAISEPRDRGLQETQYF
TRBV15	TRBJ2-1	-	-	TGTGCCACCAGCAGCCTAAGGAGCTCCTACAATGAGCAGTTCTTC	CATSSLRSSYNEQFF
TRBV29-1	TRBJ1-2	-	-	TGCAGCGGTGACGGGACCGGGGGGGGTGGCTACACCTTC	CSGDGTGGGGYTF
TRBV5-1	TRBJ2-1	TRBD2	-	TGCGCCAGCAGCGCCGGGACTAGCGGATACAATGAGCAGTTCTTC	CASSAGTSGYNEQFF
TRBV5-5	TRBJ1-1	-	-	TGTGCCAGCAGCACCAACTCGGACCTGTACACTGAAGCTTTCTTT	CASSTNSDLYTEAFF
TRBV7-9	TRBJ2-3	-	-	TGTGCCAGCAGCTTAGGCGCCTCTAGCACAGATACGCAGTATTTT	CASSLGASSTDTQYF
TRBV6-6	TRBJ1-5	TRBD1	-	TGTGCCAGCAGTGGGACAGTACATAGCAATCAGCCCCAGCATTTT	CASSGTVHSNQPQHF
TRBV28	TRBJ1-4	-	-	TGTGCCAGCAGATCCCTACCGGGGGGGGAAAAACTGTTTTTT	CASRSLPGGEKLFF
TRBV12-5	TRBJ2-7	-	-	TGTGCTAGTGGTTTGAGCACCTACGAGCAGTACTTC	CASGLSTYEQYF
TRBV5-1	TRBJ2-2	-	-	TGCGCCAGCACCTGGGGGCCTTCCGGGGAGCTGTTTTTT	CASTWGPSGELFF
TRBV13	TRBJ2-7	-	-	TGTGCCAGCAGCTTAACTACGGGAGACGAGCAGTACTTC	CASSLTTGDEQYF
TRBV27	TRBJ2-7	TRBD1	-	TGTGCCAGCAGTGCGGGACAGGGGGCGCACTACGAGCAGTACTTC	CASSAGQGAHYEQYF
TRBV30	TRBJ1-2	-	-	TGTGCCTGCAAAGGTCTGGTCTATGGCTACACCTTC	CACKGLVYGYTF
TRBV2	TRBJ2-7	TRBD2	-	TGTGCCAGCAGTGGCCCTAGCGGGATTGGGGAGCAGTACTTC	CASSGPSGIGEQYF
TRBV19	TRBJ2-4	-	-	TGTGCCAGTAGTGTCACAGGGGGGGTAGCCAAAAACATTCAGTACTTC	CASSVTGGVAKNIQYF
TRBV5-6	TRBJ2-2	-	once	TGTGCCAGCAGCTCCGGGAACACCGGGGAGCTGTTTTTT	CASSSGNTGELFF
TRBV5-1	TRBJ1-1	TRBD1	-	TGCGCCAGCAGCGTACAGGGGCGGGGGGACACTGAAGCTTTCTTT	CASSVQGRGDTEAFF
TRBV28	TRBJ2-5	TRBD2	-	TGTGCCAGCAGCCGACTAGCGCAAGAGACCCAGTACTTC	CASSRLAQETQYF
TRBV7-9	TRBJ2-1	TRBD2	-	TGTGCCAGCAGCGGCTTGACTAGCGGGAGAAGGTACAATGAGCAGTTCTTC	CASSGLTSGRRYNEQFF
TRBV6-5	TRBJ2-7	TRBD1	-	TGTGCCAGCAGTTCCGACAGGGGAGGCCACGAGCAGTACTTC	CASSSDRGGHEQYF
TRBV27	TRBJ2-1	-	-	TGTGCCAGCAGAGGACTCCAATCCTACAATGAGCAGTTCTTC	CASRGLQSYNEQFF
TRBV19	TRBJ2-2	-	-	TGTGCCAGTAGTATAGGGGGCACCGGGGAGCTGTTTTTT	CASSIGGTGELFF
TRBV6-5	TRBJ1-2	-	-	TGTGCCAGCAGTGCCGGGACGGCACCGTATGGCTACACCTTC	CASSAGTAPYGYTF
TRBV9	TRBJ2-2	-	-	TGTGCCAGCAGCTCTTGGACCGAGAACACCGGGGAGCTGTTTTTT	CASSSWTENTGELFF
TRBV4-3	TRBJ1-1	-	once	TGCGCCAGCAGCCAATCGGCGGGGTCAAACACTGAAGCTTTCTTT	CASSQSAGSNTEAFF
TRBV7-3	TRBJ2-3	TRBD1	-	TGTGCCAGCAGCCCGAGACAGGGGTCAGATACGCAGTATTTT	CASSPRQGSDTQYF
TRBV6-5	TRBJ2-1	-	-	TGTGCCAGCAGTTACTCGATAGTTTACAATGAGCAGTTCTTC	CASSYSIVYNEQFF
TRBV5-1	TRBJ2-1	-	once	TGCGCCAGCAGCTTGATGATGGTAAGCTCCTACAATGAGCAGTTCTTC	CASSLMMVSSYNEQFF
TRBV5-8	TRBJ2-5	TRBD1	-	TGTGCCAGCAGCCGACAGGGGGCGGAAGGGGAGACCCAGTACTTC	CASSRQGAEGETQYF
TRBV19	TRBJ2-7	TRBD2	-	TGTGCCAGTAGTCCCGGACTAGCGGGCTCCTACGAGCAGTACTTC	CASSPGLAGSYEQYF
TRBV9	TRBJ2-1	TRBD2	-	TGTGCCAGCAGCGTAGGGACTAGCGGGAACAATGAGCAGTTCTTC	CASSVGTSGNNEQFF
TRBV6-6	TRBJ2-4	-	-	TGTGCCAGCAGTTATTTGGCCCACGGGACCAAAAACATTCAGTACTTC	CASSYLAHGTKNIQYF
TRBV5-1	TRBJ2-7	TRBD2	-	TGCGCCAGCAGCCTCCTAGCGGGGACCTACGAGCAGTACTTC	CASSLLAGTYEQYF
TRBV6-6	TRBJ1-1	-	-	TGTGCCAGCAGTTACTCGCGGGGGTTCCCTACTGAAGCTTTCTTT	CASSYSRGFPTEAFF
TRBV28	TRBJ2-7	-	-	TGTGCCAGCAGTTTGGGGACTCTAGCCGAGCAGTACTTC	CASSLGTLAEQYF
TRBV11-1	TRBJ1-2	TRBD1	-	TGTGCCAGCAGCTCGACAGGGGGCCTAGCTAACTATGGCTACACCTTC	CASSSTGGLANYGYTF
TRBV27	TRBJ2-3	TRBD2	-	TGTGCCAGCAGTTTACTAGCGGGTAGCACAGATACGCAGTATTTT	CASSLLAGSTDTQYF
TRBV28	TRBJ2-1	TRBD2	-	TGTGCCAGCAGTAGACTAGCAAGTGAGCAGTTCTTC	CASSRLASEQFF
TRBV2	TRBJ2-2	-	-	TGTGCCAGCTCTCACCGGGACAACACCGGGGAGCTGTTTTTT	CASSHRDNTGELFF
TRBV20-1	TRBJ2-5	-	-	TGCAGTGCTAGAGGGGGGGAGACCCAGTACTTC	CSARGGETQYF
TRBV28	TRBJ2-2	TRBD2	-	TGTGCCAGCAGTTTCGGACTAGCCGGGGAGCTGTTTTTT	CASSFGLAGELFF
TRBV5-4	TRBJ1-2	-	-	TGTGCCAGCAGCTTGGACAGTAACTATGGCTACACCTTC	CASSLDSNYGYTF
TRBV2	TRBJ2-5	TRBD1	-	TGTGCCAGCAGTCAGGCGACAGGGGCCCAAGAGACCCAGTACTTC	CASSQATGAQETQYF
TRBV9	TRBJ2-1	TRBD2	-	TGTGCCAGCAGCCCACCAGGAATGGGGAGGGGCGGAGAGAAAAGCAATGAGCAGTTCTTC	CASSPPGMGRGGEKSNEQFF
TRBV7-2	TRBJ2-3	TRBD1	-	TGTGCCAGCAGCGCCTATGACAGGGCCCTCACGGCAGATACGCAGTATTTT	CASSAYDRALTADTQYF
TRBV7-2	TRBJ2-4	-	-	TGTGCCAGCAGCTTATCCCCAGGGAACATTCAGTACTTC	CASSLSPGNIQYF
TRBV28	TRBJ1-5	-	once	TGTGCCAGCAGGGATAGCAATCAGCCCCAGCATTTT	CASRDSNQPQHF
TRBV6-4	TRBJ2-6	TRBD1	-	TGTGCCAGCAGTGGACTCCGGGACAGGGGGCATTTTACTGGGGCCAACGTCCTGACTTTC	CASSGLRDRGHFTGANVLTF
TRBV5-1	TRBJ1-3	-	once	TGCGCCAGCAGCGCCGGGGTTTCTGGAAACACCATATATTTT	CASSAGVSGNTIYF
TRBV5-4	TRBJ2-3	-	-	TGTGCCAGCAGCTTGGGTCGGGGGATCCCCACAGATACGCAGTATTTT	CASSLGRGIPTDTQYF